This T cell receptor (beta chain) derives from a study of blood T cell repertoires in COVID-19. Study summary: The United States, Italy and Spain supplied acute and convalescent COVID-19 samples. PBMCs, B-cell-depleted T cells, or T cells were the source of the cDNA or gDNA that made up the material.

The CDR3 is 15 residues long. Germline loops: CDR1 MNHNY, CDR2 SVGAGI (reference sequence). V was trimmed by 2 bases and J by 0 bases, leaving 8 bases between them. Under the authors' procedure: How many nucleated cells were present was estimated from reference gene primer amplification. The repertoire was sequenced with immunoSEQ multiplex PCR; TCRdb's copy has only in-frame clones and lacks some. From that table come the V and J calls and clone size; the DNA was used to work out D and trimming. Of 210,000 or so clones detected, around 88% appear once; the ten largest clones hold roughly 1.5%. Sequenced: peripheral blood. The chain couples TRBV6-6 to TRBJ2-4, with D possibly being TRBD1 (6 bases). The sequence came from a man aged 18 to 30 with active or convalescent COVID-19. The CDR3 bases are TGTGCCAGCAGTTACAGGGACATAGCCAAAAACATTCAGTACTTC. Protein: CASSYRDIAKNIQYF.